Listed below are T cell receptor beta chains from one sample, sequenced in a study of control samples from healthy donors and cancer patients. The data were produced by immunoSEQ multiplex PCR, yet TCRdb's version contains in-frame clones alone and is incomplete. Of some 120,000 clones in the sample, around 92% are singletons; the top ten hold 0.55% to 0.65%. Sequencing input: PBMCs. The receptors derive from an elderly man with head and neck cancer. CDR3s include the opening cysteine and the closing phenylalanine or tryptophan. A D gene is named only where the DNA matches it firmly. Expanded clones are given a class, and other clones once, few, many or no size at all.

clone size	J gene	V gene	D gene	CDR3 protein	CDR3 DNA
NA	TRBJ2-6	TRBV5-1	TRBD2	CASSFSGNEHNVLTF	TGCGCCAGCAGCTTTAGCGGGAACGAGCACAACGTCCTGACTTTC
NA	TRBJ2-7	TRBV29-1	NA	CSVGGTYEQYF	TGCAGCGTTGGTGGGACCTACGAGCAGTACTTC
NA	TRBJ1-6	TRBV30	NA	CAWNPSITSPLHF	TGTGCCTGGAATCCCAGTATAACTTCACCCCTCCACTTT
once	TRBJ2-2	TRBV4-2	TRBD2	CASSQPAGGPSGELFF	TGTGCCAGCAGCCAACCAGCGGGGGGGCCTTCCGGGGAGCTGTTTTTT
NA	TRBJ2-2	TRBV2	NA	CASRNRETGELFF	TGTGCCAGCAGGAACAGGGAAACCGGGGAGCTGTTTTTT
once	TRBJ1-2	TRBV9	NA	CASSPRDGYTF	TGTGCCAGCAGCCCCCGAGATGGCTACACCTTC
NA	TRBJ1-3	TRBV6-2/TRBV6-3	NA	CASSYSLNGNTIYF	TGTGCCAGCAGTTACTCGCTCAACGGAAACACCATATATTTT
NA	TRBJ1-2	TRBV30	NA	CAWSVHRSHYGYTF	TGTGCCTGGAGTGTACACAGGAGCCACTATGGCTACACCTTC
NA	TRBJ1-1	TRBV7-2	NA	CASSLTRAPNTEAFF	TGTGCCAGCAGCTTAACCCGGGCCCCGAACACTGAAGCTTTCTTT
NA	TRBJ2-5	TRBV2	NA	CASSDRTAQETQYF	TGTGCCAGCAGTGATAGGACGGCACAAGAGACCCAGTACTTC
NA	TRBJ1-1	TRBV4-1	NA	CASSQDPSGRLNTEAFF	TGCGCCAGCAGCCAAGATCCCTCGGGGCGGCTGAACACTGAAGCTTTCTTT
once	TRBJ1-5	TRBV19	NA	CASSIVFGGSNQPQHF	TGTGCCAGTAGTATTGTGTTTGGAGGCAGCAATCAGCCCCAGCATTTT
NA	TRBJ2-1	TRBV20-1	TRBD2	CSASFAGGAGAEQFF	TGCAGTGCTAGTTTCGCGGGGGGCGCCGGCGCTGAGCAGTTCTTC
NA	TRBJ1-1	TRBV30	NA	CAWQVLNTEAFF	TGTGCCTGGCAGGTTCTGAACACTGAAGCTTTCTTT
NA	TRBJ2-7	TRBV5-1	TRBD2	CASSFLSGRDLNGQYF	TGCGCCAGCAGCTTTCTAAGCGGGAGGGACTTAAACGGGCAGTACTTC
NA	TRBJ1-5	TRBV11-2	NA	CASSIGQNQPQHF	TGTGCCAGCAGCATCGGACAGAATCAGCCCCAGCATTTT
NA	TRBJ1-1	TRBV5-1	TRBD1	CATSQGAGTEAFF	TGCGCCACTTCACAGGGGGCGGGGACTGAAGCTTTCTTT
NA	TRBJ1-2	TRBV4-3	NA	CASSHGLQGNYGYTF	TGCGCCAGCAGCCATGGTCTACAGGGCAACTATGGCTACACCTTC
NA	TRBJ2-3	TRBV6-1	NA	CASSDRGGTDTQYF	TGTGCCAGCAGTGACAGGGGAGGCACAGATACGCAGTATTTT
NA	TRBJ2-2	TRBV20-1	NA	CSAARTGELFF	TGCAGTGCTGCCCGGACCGGGGAGCTGTTTTTT
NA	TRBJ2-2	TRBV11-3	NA	CASSPNRGGTGELFF	TGTGCCAGCAGCCCTAACAGGGGAGGAACCGGGGAGCTGTTTTTT
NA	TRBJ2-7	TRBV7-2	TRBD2	CASSLDGGASYEQYF	TGTGCCAGCAGCTTAGACGGGGGGGCCTCCTACGAGCAGTACTTC
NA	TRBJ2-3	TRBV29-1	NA	CSVEASADTQYF	TGCAGCGTTGAAGCTAGCGCAGATACGCAGTATTTT
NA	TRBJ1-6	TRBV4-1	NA	CASSQDGGRDNSPLHF	TGCGCCAGCAGCCAAGATGGCGGCCGGGATAATTCACCCCTCCACTTT
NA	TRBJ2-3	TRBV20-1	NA	CSVRVSDTQYF	TGCAGTGTGAGGGTTTCAGATACGCAGTATTTT
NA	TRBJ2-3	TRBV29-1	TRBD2	CSATSGGSTDTQYF	TGCAGCGCGACTAGCGGGGGATCCACAGATACGCAGTATTTT
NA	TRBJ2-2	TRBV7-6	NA	CASSLYRANTGELFF	TGTGCCAGCAGCTTATACAGGGCGAACACCGGGGAGCTGTTTTTT
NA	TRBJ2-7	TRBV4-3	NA	CASSQGLGEQYF	TGCGCCAGCAGCCAGGGGTTGGGCGAGCAGTACTTC
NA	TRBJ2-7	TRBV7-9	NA	CASSYDRQAGEQYF	TGTGCCAGCAGTTACGACAGACAGGCGGGCGAGCAGTACTTC
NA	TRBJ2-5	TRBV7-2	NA	CASSLGGAGLETQYF	TGTGCCAGCAGCTTAGGAGGTGCGGGCTTAGAGACCCAGTACTTC
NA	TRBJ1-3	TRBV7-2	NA	CASSHWLDPPGNTIYF	TGTGCCAGCAGCCATTGGTTGGATCCCCCCGGAAACACCATATATTTT
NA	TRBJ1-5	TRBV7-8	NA	CASSLVEGQPQHF	TGTGCCAGCAGCTTAGTTGAGGGGCAGCCCCAGCATTTT
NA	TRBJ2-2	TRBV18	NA	CASSPDTGELFF	TGTGCCAGCTCACCAGACACCGGGGAGCTGTTTTTT
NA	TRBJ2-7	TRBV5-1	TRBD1	CASSGPPDRSREQYF	TGCGCCAGCAGCGGGCCCCCGGACAGGTCTAGAGAGCAGTACTTC
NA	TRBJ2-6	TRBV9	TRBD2	CASSLRGGISPGANVLTF	TGTGCCAGCAGCCTCCGGGGGGGGATATCACCCGGGGCCAACGTCCTGACTTTC
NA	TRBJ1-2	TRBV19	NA	CASSIDRQPGGNYGYTF	TGTGCCAGTAGTATAGATCGGCAGCCCGGGGGTAACTATGGCTACACCTTC
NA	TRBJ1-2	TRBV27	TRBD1	CASSSSKGATGGYTF	TGTGCCAGCAGTTCCTCTAAGGGGGCAACCGGGGGCTACACCTTC
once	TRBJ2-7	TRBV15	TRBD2	CATSREPAGSYEQYF	TGTGCCACCAGCAGAGAGCCAGCGGGGTCCTACGAGCAGTACTTC
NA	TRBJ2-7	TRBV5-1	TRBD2	CASQVSGDAYEQYF	TGCGCCAGCCAAGTAAGCGGGGACGCCTACGAGCAGTACTTC
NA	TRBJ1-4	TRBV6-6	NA	CASSQQGRRTTNEKLFF	TGTGCCAGCAGTCAACAGGGTCGGAGGACAACTAATGAAAAACTGTTTTTT
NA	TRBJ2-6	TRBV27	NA	CASSPIRVSGANVLTF	TGTGCCAGCAGTCCCATTAGGGTCTCTGGGGCCAACGTCCTGACTTTC
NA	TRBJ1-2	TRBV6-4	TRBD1	CASSPRDRVGGYTF	TGTGCCAGCAGTCCAAGGGACAGGGTTGGTGGCTACACCTTC
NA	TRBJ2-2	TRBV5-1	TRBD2	CASSLDPALAGATGELFF	TGCGCCAGCAGCTTGGATCCGGCACTAGCGGGAGCCACCGGGGAGCTGTTTTTT
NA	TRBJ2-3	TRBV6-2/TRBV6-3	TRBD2	CASSPSRLATTDTQYF	TGTGCCAGCAGCCCCTCGCGACTAGCGACCACAGATACGCAGTATTTT
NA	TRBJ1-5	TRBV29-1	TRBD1	CSVRQGNSNQPQHF	TGCAGCGTCCGACAGGGCAATAGCAATCAGCCCCAGCATTTT
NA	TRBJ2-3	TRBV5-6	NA	CASSRVRDTDTQYF	TGTGCCAGCAGCCGGGTACGGGACACAGATACGCAGTATTTT
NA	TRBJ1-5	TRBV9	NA	CASSPKGWGGQPQHF	TGTGCCAGCAGCCCAAAAGGATGGGGGGGTCAGCCCCAGCATTTT
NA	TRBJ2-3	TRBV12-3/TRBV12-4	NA	CASRIGSTDTQYF	TGTGCCAGCCGGATAGGGAGCACAGATACGCAGTATTTT
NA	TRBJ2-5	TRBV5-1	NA	CASSDVSGRGETQYF	TGCGCCAGCAGCGATGTTTCAGGGCGTGGAGAGACCCAGTACTTC
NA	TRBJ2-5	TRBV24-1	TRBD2	CATSGGARETQYF	TGTGCCACTTCCGGGGGGGCAAGGGAGACCCAGTACTTC
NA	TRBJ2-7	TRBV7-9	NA	CASSHRDPPGEQYF	TGTGCCAGCAGCCACCGGGACCCACCGGGCGAGCAGTACTTC
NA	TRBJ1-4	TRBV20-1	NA	CSASIGDPSLLFF	TGCAGTGCTAGTATCGGCGATCCAAGTTTACTGTTTTTT
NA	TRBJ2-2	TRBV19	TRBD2	CASSIRSSGSSSTGELFF	TGTGCCAGTAGTATCAGATCTAGCGGGAGTAGCAGCACCGGGGAGCTGTTTTTT
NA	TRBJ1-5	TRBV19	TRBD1	CASSERTGGWFDQPQHF	TGTGCCAGTAGCGAAAGGACAGGGGGCTGGTTTGATCAGCCCCAGCATTTT
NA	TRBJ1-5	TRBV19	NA	CASSTLAGISNQPQHF	TGTGCCAGTAGTACTCTCGCGGGGATTAGCAATCAGCCCCAGCATTTT
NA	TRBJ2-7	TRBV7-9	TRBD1	CASSLAGGNYEQYF	TGTGCCAGCAGCTTAGCAGGGGGCAACTACGAGCAGTACTTC
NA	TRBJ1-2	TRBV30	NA	CAWSVQRQNYGYTF	TGTGCCTGGAGTGTACAGCGGCAGAACTATGGCTACACCTTC
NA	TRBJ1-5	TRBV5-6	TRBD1	CASSLGQGAVQPQHF	TGTGCCAGCAGCTTAGGACAGGGGGCGGTTCAGCCCCAGCATTTT
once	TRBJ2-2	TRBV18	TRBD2	CASSPPHLGGAGELFF	TGTGCCAGCTCACCACCGCATCTCGGGGGGGCCGGGGAGCTGTTTTTT
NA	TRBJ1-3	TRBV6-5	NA	CASRLQGENTIYF	TGTGCCAGCAGGTTACAGGGAGAGAACACCATATATTTT